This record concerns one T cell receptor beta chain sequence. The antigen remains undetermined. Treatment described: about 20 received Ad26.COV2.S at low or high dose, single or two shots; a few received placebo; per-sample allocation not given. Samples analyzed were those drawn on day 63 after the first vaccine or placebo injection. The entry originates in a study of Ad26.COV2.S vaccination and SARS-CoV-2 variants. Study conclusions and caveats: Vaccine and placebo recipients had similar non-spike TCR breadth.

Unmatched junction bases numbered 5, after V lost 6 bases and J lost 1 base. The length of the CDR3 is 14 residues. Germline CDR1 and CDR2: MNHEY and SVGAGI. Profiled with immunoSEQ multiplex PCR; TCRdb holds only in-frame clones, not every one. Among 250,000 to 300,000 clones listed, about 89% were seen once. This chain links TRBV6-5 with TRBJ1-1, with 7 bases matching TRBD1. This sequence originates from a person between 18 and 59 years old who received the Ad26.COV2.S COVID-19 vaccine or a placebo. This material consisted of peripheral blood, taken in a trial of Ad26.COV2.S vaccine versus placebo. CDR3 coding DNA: TGTGCCAGCAGCCCGACAGGGAGGAACACTGAAGCTTTCTTT. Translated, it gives CASSPTGRNTEAFF.